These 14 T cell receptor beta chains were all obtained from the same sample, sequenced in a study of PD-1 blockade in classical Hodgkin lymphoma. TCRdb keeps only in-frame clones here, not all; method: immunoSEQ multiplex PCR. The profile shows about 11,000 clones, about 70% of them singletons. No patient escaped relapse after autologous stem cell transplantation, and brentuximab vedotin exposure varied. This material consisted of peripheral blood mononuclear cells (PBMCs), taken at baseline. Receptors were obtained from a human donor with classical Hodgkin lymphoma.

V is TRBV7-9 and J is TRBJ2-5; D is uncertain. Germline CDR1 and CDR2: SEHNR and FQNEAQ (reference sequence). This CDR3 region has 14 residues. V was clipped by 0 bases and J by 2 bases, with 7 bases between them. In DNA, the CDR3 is TGTGCCAGCAGCTTAGCGGACGGTCAAGAGACCCAGTACTTC. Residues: CASSLADGQETQYF.

CDR3: CASSATGGNEQFF. CDR3 coding DNA: TGTGCCAGCAGTGCAACAGGGGGCAATGAGCAGTTCTTC. The chain is built from TRBV25-1 and TRBJ2-1; the match to TRBD1 covers 8 bases. Germline lookup yields CDR1 MGHDK and CDR2 SYGVNS. The CDR3 covers 13 residues. Trimming took 4 bases from V and 6 from J; bases not matched to a gene: 2. Full variable domain (remainder filled in from reference TRBV25-1 and TRBJ2-1): EADIYQTPRYLVIGTGKKITLECSQTMGHDKMYWYQQDPGMELHLIHYSYGVNSTEKGDLSSESTVSRIRTEHFPLTLESARPSHTSQYLCASSATGGNEQFFGPGTRLTVL.

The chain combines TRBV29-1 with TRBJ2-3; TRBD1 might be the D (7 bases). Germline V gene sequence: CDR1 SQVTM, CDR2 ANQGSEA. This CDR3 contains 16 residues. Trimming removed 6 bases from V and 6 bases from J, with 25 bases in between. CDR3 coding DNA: TGCAGCGTGAGGGGGGACCGGGACAGATTGTCGGATACGCAGTATTTT. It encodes CSVRGDRDRLSDTQYF.

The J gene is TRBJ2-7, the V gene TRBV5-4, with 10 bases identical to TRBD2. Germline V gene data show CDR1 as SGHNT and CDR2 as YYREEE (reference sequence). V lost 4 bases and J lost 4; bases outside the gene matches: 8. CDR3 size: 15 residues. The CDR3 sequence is CASSQAASGSYEQYF. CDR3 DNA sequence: TGTGCCAGCAGCCAAGCGGCTAGCGGGAGTTACGAGCAGTACTTC. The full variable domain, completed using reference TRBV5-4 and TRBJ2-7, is ETGVTQSPTHLIKTRGQQVTLRCSSQSGHNTVSWYQQALGQGPQFIFQYYREEENGRGNFPPRFSGLQFPNYSSELNVNALELDDSALYLCASSQAASGSYEQYFGPGTRLTVT.

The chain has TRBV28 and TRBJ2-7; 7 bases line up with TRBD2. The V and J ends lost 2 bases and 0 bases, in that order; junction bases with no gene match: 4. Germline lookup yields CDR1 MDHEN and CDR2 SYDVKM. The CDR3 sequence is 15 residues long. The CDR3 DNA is TGTGCCAGCAGTTTAACGGCTAGCGGCTCCTACGAGCAGTACTTC. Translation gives CASSLTASGSYEQYF.

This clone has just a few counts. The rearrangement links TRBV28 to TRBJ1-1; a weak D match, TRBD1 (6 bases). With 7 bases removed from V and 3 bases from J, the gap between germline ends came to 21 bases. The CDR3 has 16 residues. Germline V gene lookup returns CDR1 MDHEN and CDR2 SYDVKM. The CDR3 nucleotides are TGTGCCAGCAACGAAGGGGGTGGGGCGGAGGACACTGAAGCTTTCTTT. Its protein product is CASNEGGGAEDTEAFF.

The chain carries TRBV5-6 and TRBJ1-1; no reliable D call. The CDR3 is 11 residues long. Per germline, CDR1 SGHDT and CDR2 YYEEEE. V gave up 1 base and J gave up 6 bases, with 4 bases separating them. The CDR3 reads CASSLYSEAFF. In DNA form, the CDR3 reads TGTGCCAGCAGCTTGTATTCTGAAGCTTTCTTT.

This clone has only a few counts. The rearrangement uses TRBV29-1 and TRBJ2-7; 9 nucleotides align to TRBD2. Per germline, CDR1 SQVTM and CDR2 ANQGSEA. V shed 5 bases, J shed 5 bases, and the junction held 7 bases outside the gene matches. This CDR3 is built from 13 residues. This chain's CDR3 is CSVLLAGLDEQYF. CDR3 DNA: TGCAGCGTTTTACTAGCGGGTTTGGACGAGCAGTACTTC.

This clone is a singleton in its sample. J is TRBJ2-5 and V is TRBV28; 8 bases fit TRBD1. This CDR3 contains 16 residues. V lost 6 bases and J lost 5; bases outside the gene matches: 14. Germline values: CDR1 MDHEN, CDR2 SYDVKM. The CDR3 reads CASSPGTGYLVETQYF. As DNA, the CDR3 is TGTGCCAGCAGCCCAGGGACAGGATATCTGGTCGAGACCCAGTACTTC.

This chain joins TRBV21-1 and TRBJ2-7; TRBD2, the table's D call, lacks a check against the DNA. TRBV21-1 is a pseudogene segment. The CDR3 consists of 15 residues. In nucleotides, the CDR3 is TGTGCCAGCAGCAAAAACGTTAGCGGTGACTACGAGCAGTACTTC. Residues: CASSKNVSGDYEQYF.

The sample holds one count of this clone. In DNA form, the CDR3 reads TGTGCCAGCAGCTTGGATGGGAGGGCTTACAATGAGCAGTTCTTC. It translates to CASSLDGRAYNEQFF. This rearrangement joins TRBV5-4 to TRBJ2-1; 7 bases are a match to TRBD2. CDR1 is SGHNT and CDR2 is YYREEE in the germline V gene (reference sequence). J was trimmed by 4 bases and V by 0 bases; bases with no gene match: 4. This CDR3 spans 15 amino acids.

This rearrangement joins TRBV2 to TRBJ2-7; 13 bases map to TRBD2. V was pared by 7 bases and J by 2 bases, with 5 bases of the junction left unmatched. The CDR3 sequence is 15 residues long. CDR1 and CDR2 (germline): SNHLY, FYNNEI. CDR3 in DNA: TGTGCCAGCAAACCCGGACTAGCGGGGGCCTACGAGCAGTACTTC. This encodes CASKPGLAGAYEQYF.

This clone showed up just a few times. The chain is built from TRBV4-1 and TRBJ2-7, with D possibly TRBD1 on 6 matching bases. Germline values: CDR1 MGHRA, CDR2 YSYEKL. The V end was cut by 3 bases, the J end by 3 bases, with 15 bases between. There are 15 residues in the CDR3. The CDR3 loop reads CASSQTGQRDYEQYF. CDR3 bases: TGCGCCAGCAGCCAGACGGGACAAAGAGACTACGAGCAGTACTTC.

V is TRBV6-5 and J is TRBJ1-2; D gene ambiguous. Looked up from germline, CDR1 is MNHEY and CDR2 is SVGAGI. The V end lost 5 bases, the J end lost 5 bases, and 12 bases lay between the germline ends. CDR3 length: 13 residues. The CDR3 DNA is TGTGCCAGCAGTCCCCTCGGCGGATATGGCTACACCTTC. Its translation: CASSPLGGYGYTF.